The text below deals with one T cell receptor (beta chain). This sample is drawn from a study of blood T cell repertoires in COVID-19. Study background: COVID-19 samples collected from the United States, Italy and Spain covered acute and convalescent phases. PBMCs, B-cell-depleted T cells, or T cells were the source of the cDNA or gDNA that made up the material.

Per the original data handling: Reference gene primers were amplified, and this amplification served to estimate nucleated cell counts. Repertoires were generated with immunoSEQ multiplex PCR, while TCRdb's copy carries only in-frame clones and drops some. The V and J calls and clone size come from that table; D and trimming were worked out from the DNA. The sample shows about 60,000 clones, about 90% of them seen only once. Sequencing was done on a sample of peripheral blood. This TCR was recovered from a man in his fifties or sixties with acute or convalescent COVID-19.

The CDR3 nucleotides are TGTGCCAGCAGATTTATGACAGGGATGGTGGGTGAGCAGTTCTTC. This sequence encodes CASRFMTGMVGEQFF. J is TRBJ2-1 and V is TRBV13; 7 nucleotides line up with TRBD1. Trimming took 6 bases from V and 9 from J; bases not matched to a gene: 14. From germline, CDR1 is PRHDT and CDR2 FYEKMQ (reference sequence). The CDR3 has 15 amino acids.